The 21 T cell receptor beta chains given below trace back to one sample, sequenced in a study of T cell clonality in common variable immunodeficiency. Sequenced by immunoSEQ multiplex PCR; TCRdb stores in-frame clones only, minus some. The sample was found to contain tens of thousands of clones, and every one recurs. The sequencing sample was made of peripheral blood mononuclear cells. Source of these receptors: a person aged 18 to 70 in good health.

This clone was counted many times. The read halts 3 residues ahead of the CDR3 end, with the missing end drawn from the germline J gene. The chain employs TRBV9 and TRBJ2-1; 7 bases are a match to TRBD1. The CDR3 runs 15 residues. Germline loops: CDR1 SGDLS, CDR2 YYNGEE. The junction had 2 bases not matched to a gene; V was cut back by 1 base and J by 1 base. The part of the CDR3 DNA that was read is TGTGCCAGCAGCGTAAGGGGACAGTCCTACAATGAG. Protein: CASSVRGQSYNE. The entire CDR3 protein is CASSVRGQSYNEQFF.

This clone was found many times. The CDR3 end is not reached by the read, which stops 3 residues before it; the germline J gene fills it in. This chain uses TRBV12-3 or TRBV12-4 with TRBJ2-5; 8 nucleotides line up with TRBD1. V lost 4 bases, J lost 2 bases, and 6 bases stayed unmatched. The CDR3 runs to 15 residues. The CDR3 protein is CASSYRDRKQETQYF. The covered CDR3 bases are TGTGCCAGCAGTTACCGGGACAGGAAACAAGAGACC.

This clone was found many times. With the read ending 3 residues before the CDR3 end, the germline J gene is used to fill in that end. This chain uses TRBV13 with TRBJ2-3; D call uncertain. The germline V and J ends were trimmed by 5 bases and 1 base, with 7 bases remaining between them. The CDR3 covers 13 residues. Germline V gene lookup returns CDR1 PRHDT and CDR2 FYEKMQ (reference sequence). The CDR3 here is CASSPRGTDTQYF. Incomplete CDR3 DNA: TGTGCCAGCAGCCCCCGGGGCACAGATACG.

This clone has ten or more counts. Read coverage stops 3 residues before the CDR3 terminus; the germline J gene supplies the remainder. This chain connects TRBV10-3 to TRBJ1-4, with D unresolved. The V end lost 4 bases, the J end lost 6 bases, and 12 bases lay between the germline ends. The germline gives CDR1 ENHRY, CDR2 SYGVKD. CDR3 length: 14 amino acids. CDR3 DNA, as far as it was read: TGTGCCATCAGTGGTAGACACCCTGATGAAAAA. Translating gives CAISGRHPDEK. The whole CDR3 is CAISGRHPDEKLFF.

This clone appeared many times. Read sequence stops 3 residues before the CDR3 end, and the germline J gene provides the missing end. The chain has TRBV28 and TRBJ1-1; tentatively, D is TRBD1 (6 bases). V lost 5 bases and J lost 7, with 20 bases in between. Germline CDR1 and CDR2: MDHEN and SYDVKM. The length of the CDR3 is 15 residues. CDR3 in amino acids: CASSVAGTRTREAFF. Incomplete CDR3 DNA: TGTGCCAGCAGTGTTGCCGGGACAAGAACGCGTGAA.

This clone was detected ten times or more. The CDR3 end falls 3 residues outside the read, so it is completed with the germline J gene. The chain uses TRBV5-1 and TRBJ2-7; 15 positions agree with TRBD2. In germline, CDR1 is SGHRS, CDR2 YFSETQ. The CDR3 loop spans 15 amino acids. After removal of 3 bases from V and 4 bases from J, the junction contained 2 bases not matched to a gene. The CDR3 DNA, read in part, is TGCGCCAGCAGCTGGACTAGCGGGAGGGGTTACGAG. Translating gives CASSWTSGRGYE. The entire CDR3 protein reads CASSWTSGRGYEQYF.

This clone was recorded at least ten times. The read gets to within 3 residues of the CDR3 end, and the germline J gene fills in the rest. The rearrangement joins TRBV30 to TRBJ2-1; D remains ambiguous. Trimming pared 5 bases from V and 4 bases from J, leaving 9 bases between. The CDR3 has 12 amino acids. CDR1 and CDR2 from the germline V gene are GTSNPN and SVGIG (reference sequence). The covered CDR3 bases are TGTGCCTGGGGCCAAACATACAATGAG. Translated: CAWGQTYNE. The CDR3 in full is CAWGQTYNEQFF.

This clone has at least ten counts. Read coverage stops 3 residues before the CDR3 terminus; the germline J gene supplies the remainder. This chain uses TRBV19 with TRBJ1-5; 7 bases are shared with TRBD1. V shed 4 bases, J shed 6 bases, and the junction held 12 bases outside the gene matches. The CDR3 spans 16 residues. Germline CDR1 and CDR2: LNHDA and SQIVND (reference sequence). CDR3 DNA (partial): TGTGCCAGTAGTACGGTCGGGACAGCGAAATTTCAGCCC. Protein: CASSTVGTAKFQP. The complete CDR3 reads CASSTVGTAKFQPQHF. Full variable domain (outside the CDR3, taken from reference TRBV19 and TRBJ1-5): DGGITQSPKYLFRKEGQNVTLSCEQNLNHDAMYWYRQDPGQGLRLIYYSQIVNDFQKGDIAEGYSVSREKKESFPLTVTSAQKNPTAFYLCASSTVGTAKFQPQHFGDGTRLSIL.

This clone was recorded many times. Incomplete CDR3 DNA: TGTGCCAGTAGTATACGGACAGGGAGTGAG. Its protein product is CASSIRTGSE. The whole CDR3 sequence reads CASSIRTGSEQFF. V gene TRBV19 combines with J gene TRBJ2-1; 8 positions match TRBD1. The CDR3 extends 3 residues past the end of the read, so its final part is completed from the germline J gene. The CDR3 runs to 13 residues. The germline V gene has CDR1 LNHDA and CDR2 SQIVND (reference sequence). The V and J ends lost 2 bases and 9 bases, in that order; junction bases with no gene match: 3.

The CDR3: CASSELVSGNNEQFF. The CDR3 bases that were read are TGTGCCAGCAGTGAATTGGTTAGCGGAAACAATGAG. The rearrangement joins TRBV6-1 to TRBJ2-1; TRBD2 might be the D (6 bases). Coverage ceases 3 residues before the CDR3 finishes, and the germline J gene fills in the end. Per germline, CDR1 MNHNS and CDR2 SASEGT. V was pared by 2 bases and J by 5 bases, with 13 bases between. This CDR3 spans 15 amino acids.

This clone was seen at least ten times. The DNA ends 3 residues before the CDR3 does, and the rest of the CDR3 is filled in from the germline J gene. The V and J genes are TRBV6-2 or TRBV6-3 and TRBJ2-1; the D gene is possibly TRBD1 (5 bases). V gave up 9 bases and J gave up 0 bases, with 9 bases separating them. The CDR3 is 13 residues long. CDR1 MNHEY and CDR2 SVGEGT come from the germline V gene. This chain's CDR3 is CASRQSSYNEQFF. The DNA read from the CDR3 is TGTGCCAGTCGACAGAGCTCCTACAATGAG.

At least ten counts were recorded for this clone. The read comes to an end 3 residues before the CDR3 does, leaving the germline J gene to fill in the end. This chain links TRBV12-5 with TRBJ2-7, with TRBD1 matching over 12 bases. V gave up 7 bases and J gave up 0 bases; unmatched junction bases: 4. The CDR3 length is 15 residues. Germline V gives CDR1 LGHNT, CDR2 FRNRAP. CDR3 DNA, as far as it was read: TGTGCTAGTGCCCGGGGACAGGGGGCCTCCTACGAG. It encodes CASARGQGASYE. The complete CDR3 protein is CASARGQGASYEQYF.

This clone was detected many times. Read coverage stops 3 residues before the CDR3 terminus; the germline J gene supplies the remainder. This chain links TRBV7-2 with TRBJ1-3; 7 bases match TRBD1. The CDR3 loop spans 14 amino acids. Per the germline V gene, CDR1 is SGHTA and CDR2 is FQGNSA. V trimming: 5 bases; J trimming: 1 base; junction bases outside the gene matches: 2. The sequenced part of the CDR3 DNA is TGTGCCAGCAGCCAACAGGGGTCTGGAAACACC. Residues: CASSQQGSGNT. The complete CDR3 reads CASSQQGSGNTIYF. Full variable domain (outside the CDR3, taken from reference TRBV7-2 and TRBJ1-3): GAGVSQSPSNKVTEKGKDVELRCDPISGHTALYWYRQSLGQGLEFLIYFQGNSAPDKSGLPSDRFSAERTGGSVSTLTIQRTQQEDSAVYLCASSQQGSGNTIYFGEGSWLTVV.

This clone was seen many times. The read is 3 residues too short to cover the CDR3 end, so that end is filled in from the germline J gene. The gene calls are TRBV5-1 and TRBJ2-1; 8 bases are a match to TRBD2. V dropped 4 bases and J dropped 0; count of bases not matched to a gene: 6. Per the germline V gene, CDR1 is SGHRS and CDR2 is YFSETQ. This CDR3 is built from 16 residues. The CDR3 region is CASSQIAGSSYNEQFF. Partial CDR3 DNA: TGCGCCAGCAGCCAGATAGCGGGAAGCTCCTACAATGAG.

In this sample, this clone turned up many times. Sequencing ends 3 residues short of the CDR3 end; the germline J gene provides the rest. The V and J genes are TRBV19 and TRBJ2-3; D assignment may be TRBD1 or TRBD2 (6 bases each). Germline CDR1 reads LNHDA; CDR2 reads SQIVND (reference sequence). V lost 5 bases, J lost 3 bases, and 12 bases lay in between. CDR3 size: 14 residues. CDR3 protein: CASSGGGITDTQYF. The CDR3 DNA, read in part, is TGTGCCAGTAGTGGGGGCGGGATTACAGATACG.

This clone has a count of ten or more. The CDR3: CASSGSSGSTDTQYF. Partial CDR3 DNA: TGTGCCAGCAGCGGTTCTAGCGGGAGTACGGATACG. The chain recombines TRBV5-4 with TRBJ2-3; TRBD2 matches 10 bases. From the germline J gene comes the end of the CDR3, since the read stops 3 residues before it. V lost 4 bases, J lost 6 bases, and 8 bases stayed unmatched. The CDR3 length is 15 residues. CDR1 is SGHNT and CDR2 is YYREEE in the germline V gene (reference sequence).

Many counts were recorded for this clone. The read falls 3 residues short of the CDR3 end, and the missing part is taken from the germline J gene. The chain links TRBV23-1 to TRBJ2-7; TRBD1 agrees at 8 bases. Being an ORF, TRBV23-1 has a function that is uncertain. The CDR3 is 14 amino acids. The J segment lost 5 bases and the V segment lost 8 bases, leaving 11 bases of the junction unmatched. This CDR3 is CASRWSDRGHEQYF. The part of the CDR3 DNA that was read is TGCGCCAGCCGGTGGTCTGACAGGGGTCACGAG.

This clone has a count of ten or more. The missing CDR3 end, 3 residues past where the read stops, is filled in from the germline J gene. This sequence joins TRBV7-8 and TRBJ1-5; maybe TRBD1 (6 bases). Per germline, CDR1 SGHVS and CDR2 FQNEAQ. Trimming left V 5 bases short and J 7 bases short, with 21 bases between. This CDR3 is built from 16 residues. Here the CDR3 reads CASSARQASPGQPQHF. The DNA read from the CDR3 is TGTGCCAGCAGCGCCAGACAGGCGTCGCCAGGCCAGCCC. Based on the CDR3 plus reference TRBV7-8 and TRBJ1-5, the full variable domain is GAGVSQSPRYKVAKRGQDVALRCDPISGHVSLFWYQQALGQGPEFLTYFQNEAQLDKSGLPSDRFFAERPEGSVSTLKIQRTQQEDSAVYLCASSARQASPGQPQHFGDGTRLSIL.

This clone occurred many times. The CDR3 goes on 3 residues after the read ends, and that part is filled in from the germline J gene. The chain joins TRBV2 to TRBJ1-2; 8 bases map to TRBD1. J lost 2 bases, V lost 2 bases, and 4 bases had no gene match. Germline assignment: CDR1 SNHLY and CDR2 FYNNEI. CDR3 length: 15 amino acids. This CDR3 reads CASSEWTGKNYGYTF. The part of the CDR3 DNA that was read is TGTGCCAGCAGTGAATGGACAGGGAAAAACTATGGC. Filled out from reference TRBV2 and TRBJ1-2, the complete variable domain reads EPEVTQTPSHQVTQMGQEVILRCVPISNHLYFYWYRQILGQKVEFLVSFYNNEISEKSEIFDDQFSVERPDGSNFTLKIRSTKLEDSAMYFCASSEWTGKNYGYTFGSGTRLTVV.

This clone was picked up many times. The CDR3 end lies 3 residues beyond the end of the read and is filled in from the germline J gene. This rearrangement joins TRBV30 to TRBJ2-5; D is perhaps TRBD2 (6 bases). The V end was cut by 4 bases, the J end by 2 bases, with 14 bases between. The CDR3 loop spans 14 amino acids. Germline V CDR1 and CDR2: GTSNPN, SVGIG (reference sequence). CDR3 loop: CAWNPRGKQETQYF. Incomplete CDR3 DNA: TGTGCCTGGAACCCTCGCGGGAAGCAAGAGACC.

This clone was counted many times. The CDR3 end lies 3 residues beyond the end of the read and is filled in from the germline J gene. The rearrangement joins TRBV28 to TRBJ2-3; D is perhaps TRBD2 (6 bases). V dropped 5 bases and J dropped 4 bases, with 22 bases sitting between them. Looked up from germline, CDR1 is MDHEN and CDR2 is SYDVKM. This CDR3 has 17 amino acids. The part of the CDR3 DNA that was read is TGTGCCAGCAGTGATTGGGGTTTGGGGGGTATGTCAGATACG. Protein sequence: CASSDWGLGGMSDT. The whole CDR3 sequence is CASSDWGLGGMSDTQYF.